Below, 19 T cell receptor beta chains from the same sample are listed, as sequenced in a study of metastatic and nonmetastatic thyroid tumors (dated by TCRdb to between 2020 and 2021). No treatment had been received by any patient before thyroid surgery. Library creation used PCR. Sequenced using an Illumina HiSeq 4000. Using fastp at Q25 and MiXCR, TCRdb reprocessed the public reads and kept productive beta chains. In all, the sample holds about 25,000 clones, and approximately 20% of those were seen once. Jointly, the top ten make up around 4.4% of the sample. The sample taken for sequencing was adjacent normal tissue. These receptors were collected from a female donor with papillary thyroid cancer or a benign thyroid nodule (not recorded which). Some clones in this sample may be carry-over from other donors' samples.

This clone was seen a few times. The rearrangement links TRBV27 to TRBJ2-2; D is unclear. CDR1 is MNHEY, CDR2 SMNVEV, per germline (reference sequence). The CDR3 consists of 14 residues. V gave up 2 bases and J gave up 2 bases, with 6 bases separating them. CDR3 in amino acids: CASSLMDNTGELFF. CDR3 DNA: TGTGCCAGCAGTTTAATGGATAACACCGGGGAGCTGTTTTTT.

This chain links TRBV6-1 with TRBJ2-1, with 13 bases identical to TRBD2. Germline lookup yields CDR1 MNHNS and CDR2 SASEGT. V was pared by 3 bases and J by 7 bases, with 3 bases of the junction left unmatched. This CDR3 is built from 15 residues. The CDR3 nucleotides are TGTGCCAGCAGTGACGGGACTAGCGGGAAAAATGAGCAGTTCTTC. Translation gives CASSDGTSGKNEQFF.

This clone was picked up one time. This may come from a read error, since a much larger clone is one base off. The chain employs TRBV10-1 and TRBJ2-5; 14 bases match TRBD2. The better agreement between TRBJ2-1 and the DNA end casts doubt on the J call. Germline-derived CDR1 and CDR2 are WNHNN and SYGVQD (reference sequence). This CDR3 has 23 amino acids. CDR3 loop: CASSGSKQGSGLAGERLYNEQFF. CDR3 in DNA: TGCGCCAGCAGCGGGTCGAAACAGGGATCGGGACTAGCGGGAGAGAGATTATACAACGAGCAGTTCTTC.

As concerns this clone: One end of the junction is discordant with germline, which a read error may explain. This sequence joins TRBV7-2 and TRBJ1-1, with D unclear. Looked up from germline, CDR1 is SGHTA and CDR2 is FQGNSA. CDR3 length: 12 amino acids. The CDR3 here is CASRLGHTEAFF. CDR3 DNA: TGTGCCAGCCGCTTAGGGCACACTGAAGCTTTCTTT.

This clone appeared many times. The CDR3 is CSANPHTGELFF. In DNA, the CDR3 is TGCAGTGCTAACCCTCACACCGGGGAGCTGTTTTTT. This chain joins TRBV20-1 and TRBJ2-2; D gene ambiguous. Trimming took off 4 bases at V and 3 bases at J, with 6 bases between the two ends. Germline CDR1 DFQATT, CDR2 SNEGSKA (reference sequence). The CDR3 runs 12 residues.

This clone was counted many times. This sequence joins TRBV14 and TRBJ2-6; possible D gene TRBD1, 6 bases. V lost 4 bases and J 4 bases, leaving 14 bases between the germline ends. The CDR3 is made up of 16 amino acids. Germline V lookup: CDR1 SGHDN, CDR2 FVKESK. CDR3 amino acids: CASSPDSFVGANVLTF. CDR3 nucleotide sequence: TGTGCCAGCAGCCCGGACAGTTTTGTAGGGGCCAACGTCCTGACTTTC.

Remarks on this clone: The same CDR3 can be traced to other DNA sequences in this sample. V usage is TRBV7-2 and J usage is TRBJ2-7; the D is unclear. There are 14 residues in the CDR3. V lost 1 base and J lost 0, with 7 bases in between. The V gene's germline CDR1 is SGHTA and CDR2 FQGNSA. CDR3 DNA sequence: TGTGCCAGCAGCTTAGGCCTGAGCTCCTACGAGCAGTACTTC. Translated, it gives CASSLGLSSYEQYF.

In its sample, this clone was seen many times. The chain combines TRBV13 with TRBJ2-3; maybe TRBD1 (5 bases). Trimming removed 1 base at V and 2 bases at J, with 25 bases between. This CDR3 has 20 residues. Looked up from germline, CDR1 is PRHDT and CDR2 is FYEKMQ (reference sequence). DNA for the CDR3: TGTGCCAGCAGCTTAGAGGATCAGGGATGGGGTAGAGGCCCCACAGATACGCAGTATTTT. It encodes CASSLEDQGWGRGPTDTQYF.

In its sample, this clone ranks as medium-sized. CDR3 nucleotides: TGTGCCAGCAGTCTCGGGACAGCCAATTCACCCCTCCACTTT. Translation gives CASSLGTANSPLHF. The chain carries TRBV12-3 or TRBV12-4 and TRBJ1-6, with 7 bases that match TRBD1. V shed 5 bases and J 7 bases; nucleotides not matched to a gene: 5. The CDR3 has 14 residues.

The chain has TRBV28 and TRBJ2-1; possible D gene TRBD2, 5 bases. The CDR3 has 16 residues. Germline V gives CDR1 MDHEN, CDR2 SYDVKM. V was cut by 6 bases and J by 8 bases, with 23 bases left in between. This chain's CDR3 is CASRYPGVTVSYEQFF. The CDR3, as DNA: TGTGCCAGCAGATACCCCGGGGTCACGGTCAGCTATGAGCAGTTCTTC.

At least ten counts were recorded for this clone. This sequence joins TRBV7-9 and TRBJ1-4; D remains ambiguous. V dropped 3 bases and J dropped 8 bases, with 4 bases sitting between them. This CDR3 comprises 11 residues. CDR1 is SEHNR, CDR2 FQNEAQ, per germline (reference sequence). CDR3 in DNA: TGTGCCAGCAGCTTCGAGGAAAAACTGTTTTTT. This translates into CASSFEEKLFF.

This clone was detected only a few times. The chain recombines TRBV12-3 or TRBV12-4 with TRBJ1-1; D uncertain. V dropped 2 bases and J dropped 6 bases, with 13 bases sitting between them. CDR3 size: 14 residues. The CDR3, as DNA: TGTGCCAGCAGTTTATATAGACCTGCAGCTGAAGCTTTCTTT. It codes for CASSLYRPAAEAFF.

Worth noting for this clone: Mismatch with germline at one junction end may stem from a read error. The rearrangement links TRBV7-8 to TRBJ1-1; D is unresolved. The CDR3 length is 13 residues. In germline, CDR1 is SGHVS, CDR2 FQNEAQ. CDR3 sequence (DNA): TGTGCAAGCAGCTTATATGGGTACACTGAATCTTTCTTT. Amino acid sequence: CASSLYGYTESFF.

In its sample, this clone was seen many times. J is TRBJ2-5 and V is TRBV28; TRBD1 aligns across 10 bases. The CDR3 contains 15 residues. Germline V gene data show CDR1 as MDHEN and CDR2 as SYDVKM. J gave up 5 bases and V 6 bases, and 9 bases lay outside the gene matches. The CDR3 sequence is CASRKPGQGSETQYF. The CDR3 nucleotides read TGTGCCAGCAGAAAGCCGGGACAGGGGTCCGAGACCCAGTACTTC. The variable domain in full, with the rest retrieved from reference TRBV28 and TRBJ2-5, is DVKVTQSSRYLVKRTGEKVFLECVQDMDHENMFWYRQDPGLGLRLIYFSYDVKMKEKGDIPEGYSVSREKKERFSLILESASTNQTSMYLCASRKPGQGSETQYFGPGTRLLVL.

This clone was detected many times. V is TRBV11-2 and J is TRBJ2-7; no clear D gene. Germline V lookup: CDR1 SGHAT, CDR2 FQNNGV. Trimming took 5 bases from V and 5 from J, leaving 13 bases between them. The CDR3 has 13 amino acids. In DNA form, the CDR3 reads TGTGCCAGCAGCCAAAGTTCGGTCCACGAGCAGTACTTC. Translating it yields CASSQSSVHEQYF.

This clone was picked up many times. The chain links TRBV4-3 to TRBJ2-1; 7 nucleotides align to TRBD1. The CDR3 extends over 15 amino acids. V dropped 5 bases and J dropped 0; count of bases not matched to a gene: 4. Per germline, CDR1 LGHNA and CDR2 YSLEER. The CDR3, as DNA: TGCGCCAGCAGCAGAGACAGGGACTCCTACAATGAGCAGTTCTTC. Its translation: CASSRDRDSYNEQFF.

This clone appeared many times. The rearrangement uses TRBV7-2 and TRBJ2-7; 13 positions agree with TRBD2. The CDR3 covers 14 residues. Losses at the gene ends were 5 bases for V and 7 bases for J; bases not matched to a gene: 5. Germline assignment: CDR1 SGHTA and CDR2 FQGNSA. The CDR3 nucleotides are TGTGCCAGCAGCCTACGGACTAGCGGGAGTGAGCAGTACTTC. Its translation is CASSLRTSGSEQYF.

The sample holds many counts of this clone. The sample holds other DNA sequences that translate to the same CDR3. The rearrangement uses TRBV2 and TRBJ2-7; 12 nucleotides agree with TRBD1. V trimming: 8 bases; J trimming: 6 bases; junction bases outside the gene matches: 8. Germline V gene lookup returns CDR1 SNHLY and CDR2 FYNNEI. The CDR3 is 14 residues long. The CDR3: CASYPGTGGREQYF. In nucleotides, the CDR3 is TGTGCCAGCTACCCCGGGACAGGGGGCCGCGAGCAGTACTTC.

This clone was seen a few times. The rearrangement uses TRBV7-9 and TRBJ1-1; unclear D gene. V was cut by 1 base and J by 5 bases, with 2 bases left in between. Germline CDR1 reads SEHNR; CDR2 reads FQNEAQ (reference sequence). The CDR3 has 11 residues. The CDR3 loop reads CASSLETEAFF. DNA for the CDR3: TGTGCCAGCAGCTTAGAGACTGAAGCTTTCTTT.